This section outlines one T cell receptor beta chain sequence together with its context. The V and J ends lost 4 bases and 6 bases, in that order; junction bases with no gene match: 2. From germline, CDR1 is LNHDA and CDR2 SQIVND (reference sequence). The CDR3 is 14 amino acids. In the study's own analysis: The authors estimated nucleated cell counts from reference gene primer amplification. TCRdb's copy holds only in-frame clones and misses some; the assay was immunoSEQ multiplex PCR. Clonal size and the V and J genes are those of that table, whereas D and trimming came from the DNA. The sample lists 90,000 to 95,000 clones; more than 75% were seen once. These data belong to a study of blood T cell repertoires in COVID-19. Study context: Collection of acute and convalescent COVID-19 samples took place in the United States, Italy and Spain. The analysed material was cDNA or gDNA that came from T cells, B-cell-depleted T cells, or PBMCs.

The V and J genes are TRBV19 and TRBJ1-4; 10 bases agree with TRBD1. The receptor was isolated from a woman older than 75 with active COVID-19. The sequencing sample was made of peripheral blood. CDR3 region: CASSKTGGYEKLFF. As DNA, the CDR3 is TGTGCCAGTAGTAAGACAGGGGGCTATGAAAAACTGTTTTTT.